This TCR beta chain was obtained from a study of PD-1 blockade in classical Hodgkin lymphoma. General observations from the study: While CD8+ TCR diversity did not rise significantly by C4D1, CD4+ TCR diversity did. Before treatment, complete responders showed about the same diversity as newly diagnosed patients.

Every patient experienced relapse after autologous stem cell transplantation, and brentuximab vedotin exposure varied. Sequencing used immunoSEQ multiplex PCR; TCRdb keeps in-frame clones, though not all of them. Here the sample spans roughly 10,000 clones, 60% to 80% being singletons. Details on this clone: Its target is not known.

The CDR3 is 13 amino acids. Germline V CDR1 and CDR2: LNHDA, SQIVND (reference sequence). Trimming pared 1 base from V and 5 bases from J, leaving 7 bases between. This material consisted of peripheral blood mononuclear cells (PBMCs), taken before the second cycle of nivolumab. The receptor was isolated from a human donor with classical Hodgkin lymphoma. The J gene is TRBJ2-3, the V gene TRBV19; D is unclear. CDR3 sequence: CASSIVQLDTQYF. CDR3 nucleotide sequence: TGTGCCAGTAGTATAGTACAGCTAGATACGCAGTATTTT.